Included here is one T cell receptor beta chain sequence, with context. Antigen: not known. The data derive from a study of siplizumab effects on memory and regulatory T cells. Study results and limitations: Alloreactive sequences tracing back to unstimulated CD4+ memory cells fell significantly with siplizumab.

The protocol was immunoSEQ multiplex PCR, while the TCRdb copy is restricted to in-frame clones and leaves out a portion. Of 100,000 to 110,000 clones listed, about 90% are singletons. Sequenced material: CD4+ T cells sorted from blood. This receptor was obtained from a human donor in good health.

CDR3 region: CASSLARDRGNQPQHF. CDR3 coding DNA: TGTGCCAGCAGCTTGGCGAGGGACAGGGGCAATCAGCCCCAGCATTTT. The chain links TRBV5-6 to TRBJ1-5; 9 bases align to TRBD1. Germline V gives CDR1 SGHDT, CDR2 YYEEEE. This CDR3 contains 16 residues. V was pared by 0 bases and J by 2 bases, with 3 bases of the junction left unmatched.